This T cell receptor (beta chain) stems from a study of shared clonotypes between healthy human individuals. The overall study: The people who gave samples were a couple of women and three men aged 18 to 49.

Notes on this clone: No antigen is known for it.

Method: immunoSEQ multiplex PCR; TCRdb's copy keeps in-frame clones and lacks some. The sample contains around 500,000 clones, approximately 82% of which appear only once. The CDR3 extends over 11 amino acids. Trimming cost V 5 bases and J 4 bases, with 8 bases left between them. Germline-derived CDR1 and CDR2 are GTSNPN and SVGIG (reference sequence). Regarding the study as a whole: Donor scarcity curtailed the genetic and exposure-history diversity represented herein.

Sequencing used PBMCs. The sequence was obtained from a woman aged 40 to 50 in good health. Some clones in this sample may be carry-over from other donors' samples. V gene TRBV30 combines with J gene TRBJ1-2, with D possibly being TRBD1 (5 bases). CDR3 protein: CAWWGSYGYTF. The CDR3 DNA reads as TGTGCCTGGTGGGGCAGCTATGGCTACACCTTC.